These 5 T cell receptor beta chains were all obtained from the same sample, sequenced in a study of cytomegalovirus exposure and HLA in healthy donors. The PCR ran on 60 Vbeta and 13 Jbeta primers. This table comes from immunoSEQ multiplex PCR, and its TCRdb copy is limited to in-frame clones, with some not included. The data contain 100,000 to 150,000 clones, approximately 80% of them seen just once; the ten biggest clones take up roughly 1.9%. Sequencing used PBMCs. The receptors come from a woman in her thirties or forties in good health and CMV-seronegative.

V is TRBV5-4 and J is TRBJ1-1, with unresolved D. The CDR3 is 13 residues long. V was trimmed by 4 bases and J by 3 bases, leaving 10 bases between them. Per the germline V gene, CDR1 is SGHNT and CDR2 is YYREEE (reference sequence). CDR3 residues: CASSPAGYTEAFF. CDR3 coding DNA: TGTGCCAGCAGCCCGGCGGGGTACACTGAAGCTTTCTTT.

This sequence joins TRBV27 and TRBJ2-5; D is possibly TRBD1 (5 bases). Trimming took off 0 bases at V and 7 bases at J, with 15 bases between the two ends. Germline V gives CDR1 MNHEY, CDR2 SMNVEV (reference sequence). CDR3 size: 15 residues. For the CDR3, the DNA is TGTGCCAGCAGTTTATCAGCCGTTCACACAGGGACCCAGTACTTC. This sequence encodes CASSLSAVHTGTQYF.

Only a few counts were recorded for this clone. The DNA of the CDR3 is TGTGCCACCCGACAGGGAGACTCACCCCTCCACTTT. This encodes CATRQGDSPLHF. J is TRBJ1-6 and V is TRBV10-3; 7 bases map to TRBD1. The ends lost 10 bases at V and 10 bases at J; junction bases unmatched: 7. The CDR3 sequence is 12 residues long. CDR1 ENHRY and CDR2 SYGVKD come from the germline V gene.

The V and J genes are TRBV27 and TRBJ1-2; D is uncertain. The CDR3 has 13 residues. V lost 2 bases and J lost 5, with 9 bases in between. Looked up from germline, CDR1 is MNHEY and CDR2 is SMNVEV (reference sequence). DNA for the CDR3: TGTGCCAGCAGTTTAGGGCACGATTATGGCTACACCTTC. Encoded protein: CASSLGHDYGYTF.

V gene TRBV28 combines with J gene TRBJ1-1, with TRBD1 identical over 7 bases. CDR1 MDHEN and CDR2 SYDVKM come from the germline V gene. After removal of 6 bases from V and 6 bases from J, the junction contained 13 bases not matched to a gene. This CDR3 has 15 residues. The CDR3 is CASRSHRGRQPEAFF. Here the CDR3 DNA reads TGTGCCAGCAGGTCCCACAGGGGTCGGCAACCTGAAGCTTTCTTT.